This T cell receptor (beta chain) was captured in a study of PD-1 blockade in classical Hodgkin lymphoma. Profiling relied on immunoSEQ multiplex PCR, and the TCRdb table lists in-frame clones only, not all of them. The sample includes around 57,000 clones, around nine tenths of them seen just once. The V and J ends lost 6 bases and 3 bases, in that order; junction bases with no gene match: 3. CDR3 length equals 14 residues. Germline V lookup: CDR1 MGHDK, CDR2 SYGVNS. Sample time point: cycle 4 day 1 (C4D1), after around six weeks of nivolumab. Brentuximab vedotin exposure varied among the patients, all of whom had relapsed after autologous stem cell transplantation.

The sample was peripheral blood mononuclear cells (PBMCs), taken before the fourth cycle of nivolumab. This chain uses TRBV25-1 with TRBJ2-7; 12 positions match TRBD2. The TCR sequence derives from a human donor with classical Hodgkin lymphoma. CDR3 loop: CASRGTSGFYEQYF. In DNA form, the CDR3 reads TGTGCCAGCAGGGGGACTAGCGGGTTCTACGAGCAGTACTTC.